This TCR beta chain was obtained from a study of blood T cell repertoires in COVID-19. Libraries were prepared by immunoSEQ multiplex PCR; TCRdb keeps only in-frame clonotypes and omits some of them. The table records around 180,000 clones, approximately 87% of them present only once. J gave up 6 bases and V 1 base, and 9 bases lay outside the gene matches. The CDR3 spans 15 residues. The V gene's germline CDR1 is LGHNA and CDR2 YNFKEQ. The J gene is TRBJ2-7, the V gene TRBV4-2; 7 bases map to TRBD2. Sequenced: peripheral blood. This receptor was taken from a person aged 70 to 79 with COVID-19, enrolled during active disease. CDR3 sequence: CASSQAGGLPFEQYF. The CDR3, as DNA: TGTGCCAGCAGCCAAGCTGGGGGACTACCCTTCGAGCAGTACTTC.